Shown below are 24 T cell receptor beta chains from a single sample sequenced in a study of blood T cell repertoires in COVID-19. Sequencing was performed with immunoSEQ multiplex PCR; in TCRdb, only in-frame clones are kept and a portion is missing. The table lists about 180,000 clones, 87% of them singletons. Sequenced: peripheral blood. Receptors originate from a man in his forties with active or convalescent COVID-19.

The chain carries TRBV15 and TRBJ2-1, with TRBD2 matching 10 bases. CDR3 length equals 15 residues. After removal of 0 bases from V and 9 bases from J, the junction contained 5 bases not matched to a gene. Germline V gene sequence: CDR1 LNHNV, CDR2 YYDKDF (reference sequence). In DNA, the CDR3 is TGTGCCACCAGCAGAGAGGGACTAGCGAGTGGTGAGCAGTTCTTC. It yields the protein CATSREGLASGEQFF. The complete variable domain, with remaining parts taken from reference TRBV15 and TRBJ2-1, reads DAMVIQNPRYQVTQFGKPVTLSCSQTLNHNVMYWYQQKSSQAPKLLFHYYDKDFNNEADTPDNFQSRRPNTSFCFLDIRSPGLGDTAMYLCATSREGLASGEQFFGPGTRLTVL.

The chain couples TRBV5-3 to TRBJ1-4; 7 positions agree with TRBD1. TRBV5-3 is an open reading frame whose function is uncertain. This CDR3 contains 13 residues. V lost 5 bases and J lost 8; bases outside the gene matches: 6. The CDR3 DNA follows: TGTGCCAGAAGTCCCGACAGGGCGGAAAAACTGTTTTTT. Protein sequence: CARSPDRAEKLFF.

Here the CDR3 DNA reads TGTGCCAGCAGACCCAACCGGGACAGGTTCTCCTACGAGCAGTACTTC. It specifies CASRPNRDRFSYEQYF. V and J are TRBV28 and TRBJ2-7; 8 bases agree with TRBD1. V was pared by 6 bases and J by 0 bases, with 10 bases of the junction left unmatched. The germline V gene has CDR1 MDHEN and CDR2 SYDVKM. The CDR3 is 16 amino acids. Filled out from reference TRBV28 and TRBJ2-7, the complete variable domain reads DVKVTQSSRYLVKRTGEKVFLECVQDMDHENMFWYRQDPGLGLRLIYFSYDVKMKEKGDIPEGYSVSREKKERFSLILESASTNQTSMYLCASRPNRDRFSYEQYFGPGTRLTVT.

V and J are TRBV9 and TRBJ1-1; TRBD1 matches at 11 bases. In germline, CDR1 is SGDLS, CDR2 YYNGEE. V shed 3 bases and J 10 bases; nucleotides not matched to a gene: 2. This CDR3 spans 12 amino acids. The DNA for the CDR3 is TGTGCCAGCAGCGACGGGACAGGGGGAGCTTTCTTT. Residues: CASSDGTGGAFF.

The chain carries TRBV14 and TRBJ1-2; TRBD1 might be the D (5 bases). The V gene's germline CDR1 is SGHDN and CDR2 FVKESK. V was pared by 0 bases and J by 3 bases, with 14 bases between. The CDR3 sequence is 16 residues long. The CDR3 DNA follows: TGTGCCAGCAGCCAAGAATTCGGAGGGGTGGACTATGGCTACACCTTC. Residues: CASSQEFGGVDYGYTF.

The chain combines TRBV15 with TRBJ1-4; 7 bases are shared with TRBD1. V was clipped by 9 bases and J by 10 bases; unmatched bases: 11. The CDR3 totals 13 residues. Per the germline V gene, CDR1 is LNHNV and CDR2 is YYDKDF (reference sequence). The CDR3 region has the DNA TGTGCCACAAGACAGGGTGAATCGGCAAAACTGTTTTTT. Amino acids: CATRQGESAKLFF.

The chain couples TRBV11-2 to TRBJ1-3, with D possibly being TRBD1 (5 bases). The V gene lost 0 bases and the J gene lost 2 bases, with 11 bases spanning the gap. Germline V gene sequence: CDR1 SGHAT, CDR2 FQNNGV. CDR3 length equals 16 residues. CDR3 sequence reads: CASSLEGAIAGNTIYF. In DNA, the CDR3 is TGTGCCAGCAGCTTAGAAGGGGCTATCGCTGGAAACACCATATATTTT.

This chain links TRBV28 with TRBJ2-3, with D perhaps TRBD2 (6 bases). The CDR3 is 13 amino acids. From germline, CDR1 is MDHEN and CDR2 SYDVKM. The V end was cut by 3 bases, the J end by 4 bases, with 8 bases between. The CDR3 DNA reads as TGTGCCAGCAGTTTCACGGGGGCAGATACGCAGTATTTT. The encoded protein is CASSFTGADTQYF.

The chain has TRBV21-1 and TRBJ2-5; TRBD1 was called by the table and not checked on the DNA. TRBV21-1 corresponds to a pseudogene. The CDR3 covers 16 residues. The CDR3 coding sequence is TGTGCCAGCAGCGGGGAGACAGGGTCGGGGCAAGAGACCCAGTACTTC. Encoded protein: CASSGETGSGQETQYF.

Regarding this clone: This same CDR3 is encoded by further DNA sequences in the sample. The V and J genes are TRBV7-2 and TRBJ2-5; 9 bases match TRBD2. Per germline, CDR1 SGHTA and CDR2 FQGNSA. Trimming at V came to 0 bases and at J to 4 bases, leaving 6 bases not matched to a gene. CDR3 size: 16 residues. This CDR3 reads CASSLASGGPGETQYF. The CDR3 coding sequence is TGTGCCAGCAGCTTAGCGAGCGGGGGGCCTGGAGAGACCCAGTACTTC. Combining the CDR3 with reference TRBV7-2 and TRBJ2-5 gives the whole variable domain GAGVSQSPSNKVTEKGKDVELRCDPISGHTALYWYRQSLGQGLEFLIYFQGNSAPDKSGLPSDRFSAERTGGSVSTLTIQRTQQEDSAVYLCASSLASGGPGETQYFGPGTRLLVL.

The rearrangement links TRBV21-1 to TRBJ1-1. TRBV21-1 is deemed a pseudogene. The CDR3 runs 13 residues. CDR3 protein: CASSGGMNTEAFF. CDR3 sequence (DNA): TGTGCCAGCAGCGGGGGGATGAACACTGAAGCTTTCTTT.

The chain couples TRBV5-1 to TRBJ1-6; no firm D call. V shed 0 bases and J shed 7 bases, with 14 bases lying between them. This CDR3 has 16 residues. Germline lookup yields CDR1 SGHRS and CDR2 YFSETQ. DNA for the CDR3: TGCGCCAGCAGCTTGGCCGGAGATCGCAACAATTCACCCCTCCACTTT. Translated, it gives CASSLAGDRNNSPLHF. The whole variable domain, filled in from reference TRBV5-1 and TRBJ1-6, reads KAGVTQTPRYLIKTRGQQVTLSCSPISGHRSVSWYQQTPGQGLQFLFEYFSETQRNKGNFPGRFSGRQFSNSRSEMNVSTLELGDSALYLCASSLAGDRNNSPLHFGNGTRLTVT.

The rearrangement joins TRBV28 to TRBJ1-1, with D tentatively TRBD1 (6 bases). Germline-derived CDR1 and CDR2 are MDHEN and SYDVKM. The CDR3 runs 14 residues. Between the trimmed V and J ends, which lost 4 bases and 1 base, there was a span of 10 bases. CDR3 bases: TGTGCCAGCAGTTCCAGGGGCAGGAACACTGAAGCTTTCTTT. It translates to CASSSRGRNTEAFF.

The genes are TRBV5-4 and TRBJ1-1, with 9 bases that match TRBD1. Germline CDR1 and CDR2: SGHNT and YYREEE (reference sequence). Unmatched junction bases numbered 9, after V lost 0 bases and J lost 0 bases. This CDR3 contains 18 residues. CDR3 sequence reads: CASSLGGTGNLMNTEAFF. The CDR3 DNA reads as TGTGCCAGCAGCTTGGGGGGGACAGGGAACCTCATGAACACTGAAGCTTTCTTT.

V usage is TRBV7-9 and J usage is TRBJ1-1; TRBD1 matches 7 bases. Germline CDR1 SEHNR, CDR2 FQNEAQ (reference sequence). V shed 5 bases and J 14 bases; nucleotides not matched to a gene: 14. The CDR3 covers 13 residues. The CDR3 nucleotides read TGTGCCAGCAGCCCCAGGACAGGAGCCCAGGTATTCTTT. It specifies CASSPRTGAQVFF.

The chain employs TRBV7-9 and TRBJ1-2, with D possibly matching TRBD1 (5 bases). CDR3 length: 14 amino acids. Trimming left V 1 base short and J 7 bases short, with 13 bases between. Germline V gene lookup returns CDR1 SEHNR and CDR2 FQNEAQ (reference sequence). The CDR3 sequence is CASSLEAGFGGYTF. In nucleotides, the CDR3 is TGTGCCAGCAGCTTAGAAGCAGGGTTCGGTGGCTACACCTTC.

The chain employs TRBV9 and TRBJ2-1; 9 bases match TRBD2. The CDR3 totals 17 residues. V lost 0 bases, J lost 4 bases, and 8 bases stayed unmatched. Germline CDR1 and CDR2: SGDLS and YYNGEE. The CDR3 nucleotides read TGTGCCAGCAGCGTAGTTTCTGGAGCGGGGGGTTACAATGAGCAGTTCTTC. Protein sequence: CASSVVSGAGGYNEQFF.

This chain links TRBV11-2 with TRBJ1-2, with D perhaps matching TRBD1 (6 bases). Germline CDR1 and CDR2: SGHAT and FQNNGV. Trimming left V 5 bases short and J 4 bases short, with 26 bases between. The CDR3 is 18 amino acids. The CDR3 DNA sequence: TGTGCCAGCAGCACAGAGGGGGACGCTCGCTATTCTATCTATGGCTACACCTTC. This translates into CASSTEGDARYSIYGYTF.

The V and J genes are TRBV7-2 and TRBJ2-7, with D maybe TRBD2 (5 bases). Trimming pared 3 bases from V and 4 bases from J, leaving 19 bases between. The CDR3 contains 16 residues. Germline CDR1 reads SGHTA; CDR2 reads FQGNSA. This chain's CDR3 is CASSFEGAPPGYEQYF. The DNA for the CDR3 is TGTGCCAGCAGCTTTGAGGGTGCACCCCCCGGGTACGAGCAGTACTTC. The full variable domain, in which reference TRBV7-2 and TRBJ2-7 provide the parts outside the CDR3, is GAGVSQSPSNKVTEKGKDVELRCDPISGHTALYWYRQSLGQGLEFLIYFQGNSAPDKSGLPSDRFSAERTGGSVSTLTIQRTQQEDSAVYLCASSFEGAPPGYEQYFGPGTRLTVT.

CDR3 sequence reads: CASSWGGQEGTEAFF. The CDR3 DNA is TGCGCCAGCAGCTGGGGTGGACAGGAAGGCACTGAAGCTTTCTTT. The J gene is TRBJ1-1, the V gene TRBV5-1; 7 nucleotides line up with TRBD1. After removal of 3 bases from V and 4 bases from J, the junction contained 9 bases not matched to a gene. The germline CDR1 and CDR2 sequences are SGHRS and YFSETQ. The length of the CDR3 is 15 residues.

V gene TRBV7-2 combines with J gene TRBJ1-6; D perhaps matches TRBD1 (5 bases). This CDR3 contains 17 residues. V dropped 1 base and J dropped 2 bases, with 12 bases sitting between them. Germline lookup yields CDR1 SGHTA and CDR2 FQGNSA. In nucleotides, the CDR3 is TGTGCCAGCAGCTTAGGGGGGGGTAATGCCTATAATTCACCCCTCCACTTT. This gives the protein CASSLGGGNAYNSPLHF.

This chain joins TRBV19 and TRBJ1-2; 8 nucleotides agree with TRBD1. The length of the CDR3 is 16 residues. Germline CDR1 LNHDA, CDR2 SQIVND (reference sequence). V lost 1 base, J lost 6 bases, and 10 bases stayed unmatched. CDR3 sequence reads: CASSIGGLGTGDGYTF. CDR3 nucleotide sequence: TGTGCCAGTAGTATAGGCGGATTGGGGACAGGTGATGGCTACACCTTC. The full variable domain, rest sourced from reference TRBV19 and TRBJ1-2, is DGGITQSPKYLFRKEGQNVTLSCEQNLNHDAMYWYRQDPGQGLRLIYYSQIVNDFQKGDIAEGYSVSREKKESFPLTVTSAQKNPTAFYLCASSIGGLGTGDGYTFGSGTRLTVV.

Remarks on this clone: Other DNA sequences in the same sample also yield this CDR3. The chain recombines TRBV5-1 with TRBJ1-1; no clear D gene. V dropped 4 bases and J dropped 1 base, with 11 bases sitting between them. CDR1 is SGHRS and CDR2 is YFSETQ in the germline V gene. This CDR3 has 14 residues. This CDR3 is CASSPGRENTEAFF. The CDR3 DNA reads as TGCGCCAGCAGCCCCGGACGGGAGAACACTGAAGCTTTCTTT.

V usage is TRBV6-5 and J usage is TRBJ2-7; D is unclear. Trimming removed 0 bases from V and 3 bases from J, with 15 bases in between. Germline values: CDR1 MNHEY, CDR2 SVGAGI. This CDR3 has 16 amino acids. The CDR3 bases are TGTGCCAGCAGTTACTCGATGGTCTCATCCTACTACGAGCAGTACTTC. Its translation: CASSYSMVSSYYEQYF.